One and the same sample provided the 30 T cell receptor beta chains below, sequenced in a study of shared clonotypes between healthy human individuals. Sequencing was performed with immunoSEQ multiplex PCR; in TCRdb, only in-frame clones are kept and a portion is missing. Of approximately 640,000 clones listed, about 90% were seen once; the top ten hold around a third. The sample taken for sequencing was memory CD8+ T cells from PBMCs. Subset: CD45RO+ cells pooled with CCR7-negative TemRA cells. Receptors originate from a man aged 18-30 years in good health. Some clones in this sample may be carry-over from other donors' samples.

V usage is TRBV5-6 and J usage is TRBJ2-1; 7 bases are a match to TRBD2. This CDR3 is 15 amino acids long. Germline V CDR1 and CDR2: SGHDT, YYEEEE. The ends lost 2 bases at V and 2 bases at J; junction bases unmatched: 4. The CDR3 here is CASSLASGPYNEQFF. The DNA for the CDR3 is TGTGCCAGCAGCTTAGCTAGCGGCCCCTACAATGAGCAGTTCTTC. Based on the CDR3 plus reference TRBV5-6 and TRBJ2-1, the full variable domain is DAGVTQSPTHLIKTRGQQVTLRCSPKSGHDTVSWYQQALGQGPQFIFQYYEEEERQRGNFPDRFSGHQFPNYSSELNVNALLLGDSALYLCASSLASGPYNEQFFGPGTRLTVL.

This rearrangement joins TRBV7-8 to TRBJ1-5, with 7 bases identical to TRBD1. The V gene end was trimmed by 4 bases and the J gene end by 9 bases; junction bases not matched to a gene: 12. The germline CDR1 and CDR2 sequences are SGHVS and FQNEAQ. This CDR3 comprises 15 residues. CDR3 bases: TGTGCCAGCAGCTCGGAGACAGGGTTTCACCGGCCCCAGCATTTT. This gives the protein CASSSETGFHRPQHF.

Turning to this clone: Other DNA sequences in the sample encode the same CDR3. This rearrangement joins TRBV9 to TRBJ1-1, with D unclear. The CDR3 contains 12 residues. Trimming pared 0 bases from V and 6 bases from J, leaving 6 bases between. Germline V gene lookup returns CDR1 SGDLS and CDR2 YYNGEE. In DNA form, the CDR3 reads TGTGCCAGCAGCGTAGGTGGGGCTGAAGCTTTCTTT. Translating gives CASSVGGAEAFF.

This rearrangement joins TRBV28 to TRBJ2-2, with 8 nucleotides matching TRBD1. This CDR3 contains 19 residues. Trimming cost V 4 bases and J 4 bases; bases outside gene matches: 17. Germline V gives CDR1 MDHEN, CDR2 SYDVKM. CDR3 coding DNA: TGTGCCAGCAGTTCCCCCTCGACAGGGGTGTACTTTGGCACCGGGGAGCTGTTTTTT. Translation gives CASSSPSTGVYFGTGELFF.

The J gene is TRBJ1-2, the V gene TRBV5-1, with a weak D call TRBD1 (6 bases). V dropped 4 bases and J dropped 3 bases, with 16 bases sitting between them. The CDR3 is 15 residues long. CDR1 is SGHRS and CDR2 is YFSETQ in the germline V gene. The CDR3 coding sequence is TGCGCCAGCAGCCCGAGTGGGGGGCGGGACTATGGCTACACCTTC. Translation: CASSPSGGRDYGYTF.

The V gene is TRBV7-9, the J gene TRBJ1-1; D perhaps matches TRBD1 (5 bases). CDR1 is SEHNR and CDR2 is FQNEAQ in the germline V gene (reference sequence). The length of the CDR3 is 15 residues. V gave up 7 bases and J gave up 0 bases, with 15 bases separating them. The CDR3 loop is CASTPSDRLNTEAFF. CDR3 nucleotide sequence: TGTGCCAGCACCCCTTCCGACAGATTGAACACTGAAGCTTTCTTT.

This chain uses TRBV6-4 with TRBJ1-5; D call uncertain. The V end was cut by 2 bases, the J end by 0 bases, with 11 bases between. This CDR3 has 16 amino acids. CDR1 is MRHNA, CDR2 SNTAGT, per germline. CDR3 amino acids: CASSDPQEYSNQPQHF. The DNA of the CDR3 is TGTGCCAGCAGTGACCCACAAGAATATAGCAATCAGCCCCAGCATTTT.

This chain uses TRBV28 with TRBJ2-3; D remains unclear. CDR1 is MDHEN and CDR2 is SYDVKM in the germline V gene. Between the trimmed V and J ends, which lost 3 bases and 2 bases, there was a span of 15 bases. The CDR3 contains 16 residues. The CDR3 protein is CASSFYLTKTTDTQYF. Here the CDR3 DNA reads TGTGCCAGCAGTTTTTATCTCACCAAAACCACAGATACGCAGTATTTT.

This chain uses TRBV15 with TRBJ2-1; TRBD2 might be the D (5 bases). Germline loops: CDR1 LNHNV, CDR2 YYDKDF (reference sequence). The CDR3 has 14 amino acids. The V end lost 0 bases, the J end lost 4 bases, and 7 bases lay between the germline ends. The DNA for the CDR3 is TGTGCCACCAGCAGAGAGGGAGCTTACAATGAGCAGTTCTTC. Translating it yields CATSREGAYNEQFF.

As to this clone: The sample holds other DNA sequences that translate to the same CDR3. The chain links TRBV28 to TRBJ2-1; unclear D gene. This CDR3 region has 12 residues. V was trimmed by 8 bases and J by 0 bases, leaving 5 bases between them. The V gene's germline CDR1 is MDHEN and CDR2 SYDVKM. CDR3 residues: CASRSSYNEQFF. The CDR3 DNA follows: TGTGCCAGCCGAAGCTCCTACAATGAGCAGTTCTTC.

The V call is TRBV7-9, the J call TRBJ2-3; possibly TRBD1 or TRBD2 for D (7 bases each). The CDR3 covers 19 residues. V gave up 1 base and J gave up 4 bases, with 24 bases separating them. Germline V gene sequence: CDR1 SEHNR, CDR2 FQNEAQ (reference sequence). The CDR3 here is CASSLVILTKTGRADTQYF. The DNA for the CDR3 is TGTGCCAGCAGCTTAGTTATCTTGACTAAGACAGGGAGGGCAGATACGCAGTATTTT.

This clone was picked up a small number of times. Here the CDR3 DNA reads TGTGCCAGCAGCCATGTCGGGGCCTACAATGAGCAGTTCTTC. This sequence encodes CASSHVGAYNEQFF. The chain links TRBV16 to TRBJ2-1, with D possibly matching TRBD2 (5 bases). Trimming took off 3 bases at V and 2 bases at J, with 8 bases between the two ends. Germline V gene lookup returns CDR1 KGHSY and CDR2 FQNENV. The length of the CDR3 is 14 residues.

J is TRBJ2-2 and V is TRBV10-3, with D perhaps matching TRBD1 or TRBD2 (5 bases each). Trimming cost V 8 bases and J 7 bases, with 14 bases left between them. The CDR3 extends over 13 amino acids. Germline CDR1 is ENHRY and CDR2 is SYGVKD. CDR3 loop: CAIEGERGGELFF. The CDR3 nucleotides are TGTGCCATCGAGGGAGAAAGGGGCGGGGAGCTGTTTTTT.

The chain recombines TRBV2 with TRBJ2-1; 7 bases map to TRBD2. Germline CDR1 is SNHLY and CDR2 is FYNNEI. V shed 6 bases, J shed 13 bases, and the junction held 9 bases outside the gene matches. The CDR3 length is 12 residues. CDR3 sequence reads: CASSEGERDQFF. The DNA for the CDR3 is TGTGCCAGCAGCGAGGGTGAGCGGGACCAGTTCTTC.

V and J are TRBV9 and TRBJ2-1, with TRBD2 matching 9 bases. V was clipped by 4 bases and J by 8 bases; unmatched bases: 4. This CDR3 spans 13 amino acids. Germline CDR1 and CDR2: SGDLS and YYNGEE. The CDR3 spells CASSLVAGDEQFF. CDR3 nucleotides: TGTGCCAGCAGCCTCGTAGCGGGAGATGAGCAGTTCTTC.

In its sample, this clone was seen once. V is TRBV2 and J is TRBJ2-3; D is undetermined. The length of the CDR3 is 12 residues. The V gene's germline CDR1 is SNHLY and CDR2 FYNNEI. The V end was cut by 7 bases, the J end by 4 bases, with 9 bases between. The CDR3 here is CASKPQPDTQYF. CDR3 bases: TGTGCCAGCAAACCGCAACCAGATACGCAGTATTTT.

The DNA of the CDR3 is TGCAGCGCGAAGCACGCCACTGAAGCTTTCTTT. It codes for CSAKHATEAFF. The J gene is TRBJ1-1, the V gene TRBV29-1; unclear D gene. This CDR3 contains 11 residues. The germline V gene has CDR1 SQVTM and CDR2 ANQGSEA. Trimming stripped 7 bases from V and 4 bases from J, with 10 bases between.

The CDR3 DNA is TGTGCCAGCAGTGAAGTTGTAGAGACCCAGTACTTC. Translation gives CASSEVVETQYF. The rearrangement links TRBV6-1 to TRBJ2-5, with D hard to call. The V gene's germline CDR1 is MNHNS and CDR2 SASEGT. The CDR3 contains 12 residues. V shed 1 base and J shed 4 bases, with 4 bases lying between them.

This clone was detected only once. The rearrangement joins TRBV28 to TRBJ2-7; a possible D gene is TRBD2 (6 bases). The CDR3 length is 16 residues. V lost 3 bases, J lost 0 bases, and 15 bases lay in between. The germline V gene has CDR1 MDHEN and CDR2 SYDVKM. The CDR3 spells CASSLVGGGISYEQYF. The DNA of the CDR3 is TGTGCCAGCAGTTTGGTCGGGGGAGGAATCTCCTACGAGCAGTACTTC.

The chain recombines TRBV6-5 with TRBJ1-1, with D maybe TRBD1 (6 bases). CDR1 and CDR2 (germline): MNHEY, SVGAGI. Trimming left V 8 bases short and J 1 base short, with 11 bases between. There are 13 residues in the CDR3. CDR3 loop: CASRWDTNTEAFF. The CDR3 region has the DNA TGTGCCAGCCGTTGGGACACGAACACTGAAGCTTTCTTT.

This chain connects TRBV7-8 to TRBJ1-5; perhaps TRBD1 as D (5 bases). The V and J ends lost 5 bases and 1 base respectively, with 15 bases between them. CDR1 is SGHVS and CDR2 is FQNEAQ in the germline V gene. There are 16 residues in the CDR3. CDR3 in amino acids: CASSINRLTSNQPQHF. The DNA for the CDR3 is TGTGCCAGCAGCATTAACAGGTTGACAAGCAATCAGCCCCAGCATTTT. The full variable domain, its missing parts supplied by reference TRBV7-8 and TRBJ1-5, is GAGVSQSPRYKVAKRGQDVALRCDPISGHVSLFWYQQALGQGPEFLTYFQNEAQLDKSGLPSDRFFAERPEGSVSTLKIQRTQQEDSAVYLCASSINRLTSNQPQHFGDGTRLSIL.

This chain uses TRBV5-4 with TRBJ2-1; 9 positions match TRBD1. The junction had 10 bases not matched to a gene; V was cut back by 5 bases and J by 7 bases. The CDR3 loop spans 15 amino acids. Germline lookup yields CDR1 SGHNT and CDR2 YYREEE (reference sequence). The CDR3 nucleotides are TGTGCCAGCAGAGGGGGACAGGGTCTCTCGAATGAGCAGTTCTTC. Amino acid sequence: CASRGGQGLSNEQFF.

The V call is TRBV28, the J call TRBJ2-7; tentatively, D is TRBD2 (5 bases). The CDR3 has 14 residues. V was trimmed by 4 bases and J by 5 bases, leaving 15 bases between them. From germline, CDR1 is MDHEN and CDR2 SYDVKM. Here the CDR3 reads CASSSAGRMDEQYF. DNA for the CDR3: TGTGCCAGCAGTTCCGCGGGTCGCATGGACGAGCAGTACTTC.

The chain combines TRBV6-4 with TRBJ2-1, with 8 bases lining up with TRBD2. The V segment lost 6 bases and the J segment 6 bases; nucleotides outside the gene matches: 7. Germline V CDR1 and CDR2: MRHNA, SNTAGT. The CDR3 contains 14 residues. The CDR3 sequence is CASRPGLDVNEQFF. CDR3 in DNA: TGTGCCAGCAGACCGGGACTAGACGTCAATGAGCAGTTCTTC.

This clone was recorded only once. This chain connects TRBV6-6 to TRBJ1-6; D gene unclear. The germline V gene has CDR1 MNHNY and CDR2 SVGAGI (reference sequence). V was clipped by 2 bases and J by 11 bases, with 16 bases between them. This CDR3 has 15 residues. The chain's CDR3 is CASSYVRAGDPPLHF. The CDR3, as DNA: TGTGCCAGCAGTTACGTCCGGGCCGGTGATCCACCCCTCCACTTT.

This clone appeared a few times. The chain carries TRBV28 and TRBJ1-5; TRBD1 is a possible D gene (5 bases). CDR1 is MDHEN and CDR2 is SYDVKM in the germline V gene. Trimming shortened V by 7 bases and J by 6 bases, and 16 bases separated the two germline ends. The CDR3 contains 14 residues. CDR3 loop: CASTQTGEGQPQHF. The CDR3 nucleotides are TGTGCCAGCACTCAAACGGGGGAGGGTCAGCCCCAGCATTTT.

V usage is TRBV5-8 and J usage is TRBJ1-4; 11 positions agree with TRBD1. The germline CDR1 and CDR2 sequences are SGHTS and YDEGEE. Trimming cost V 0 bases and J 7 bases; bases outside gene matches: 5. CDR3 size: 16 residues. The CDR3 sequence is CASSLGGQGAREKLFF. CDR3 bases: TGTGCCAGCAGCTTGGGTGGACAGGGGGCGCGTGAAAAACTGTTTTTT.

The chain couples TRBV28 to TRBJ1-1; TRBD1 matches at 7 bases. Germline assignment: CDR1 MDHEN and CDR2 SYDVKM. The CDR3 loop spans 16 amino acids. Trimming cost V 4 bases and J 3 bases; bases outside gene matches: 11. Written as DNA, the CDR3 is TGTGCCAGCAGTTCTACAGGGGAGGTGGCATACACTGAAGCTTTCTTT. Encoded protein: CASSSTGEVAYTEAFF.

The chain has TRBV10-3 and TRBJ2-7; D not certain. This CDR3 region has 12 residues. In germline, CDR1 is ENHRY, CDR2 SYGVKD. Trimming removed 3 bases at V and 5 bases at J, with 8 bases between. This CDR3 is CAISDPRNEQYF. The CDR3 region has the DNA TGTGCCATCAGTGACCCACGAAACGAGCAGTACTTC.

The CDR3: CASSFSGSWETQYF. The CDR3 region has the DNA TGTGCCAGCAGCTTTAGCGGGAGTTGGGAGACCCAGTACTTC. This chain connects TRBV7-9 to TRBJ2-5; TRBD2 agrees at 9 bases. The ends lost 3 bases at V and 5 bases at J; junction bases unmatched: 4. There are 14 residues in the CDR3. CDR1 and CDR2 (germline): SEHNR, FQNEAQ (reference sequence).